These 8 T cell receptor beta chains were sequenced from one sample in a study of cytomegalovirus exposure and HLA in healthy donors. PCR used 60 Vbeta primers and 13 Jbeta primers. The assay was immunoSEQ multiplex PCR, and TCRdb's table has in-frame clones only and misses some. This sample has roughly 50,000 clones, with more than 70% found just once. The sample was PBMCs. The source is a young woman in good health and CMV-seronegative.

The genes are TRBV5-1 and TRBJ2-5; D not certain. With the DNA end fitting TRBJ2-7 better, the J assignment may be wrong. CDR1 SGHRS and CDR2 YFSETQ come from the germline V gene. The CDR3 runs 13 residues. Written as DNA, the CDR3 is TGCGCCAGCAGCTTGGGAAGCACCTACGAGCAGTACTTC. It encodes CASSLGSTYEQYF.

The V call is TRBV2, the J call TRBJ1-1; the D is unclear. Germline assignment: CDR1 SNHLY and CDR2 FYNNEI. This CDR3 contains 11 residues. V gave up 6 bases and J gave up 5 bases, with 7 bases separating them. The CDR3 bases are TGTGCCAGCAGGGGAGGGACTGAAGCTTTCTTT. Its translation is CASRGGTEAFF.

The gene calls are TRBV5-6 and TRBJ2-1, with D unclear. The CDR3 totals 11 residues. CDR1 and CDR2 from the germline V gene are SGHDT and YYEEEE. Trimming shortened V by 0 bases and J by 9 bases, and 4 bases separated the two germline ends. CDR3 loop: CASSLEREQFF. CDR3 sequence (DNA): TGTGCCAGCAGCTTGGAGCGTGAGCAGTTCTTC. The whole variable domain, remainder taken from reference TRBV5-6 and TRBJ2-1, is DAGVTQSPTHLIKTRGQQVTLRCSPKSGHDTVSWYQQALGQGPQFIFQYYEEEERQRGNFPDRFSGHQFPNYSSELNVNALLLGDSALYLCASSLEREQFFGPGTRLTVL.

V gene TRBV7-8 combines with J gene TRBJ2-7, with a tentative D call TRBD1 (5 bases). Germline CDR1 reads SGHVS; CDR2 reads FQNEAQ. This CDR3 has 13 residues. Trimming stripped 11 bases from V and 0 bases from J, with 14 bases between. The CDR3 DNA reads as TGTGCCTGCACAGGTACCAGCTCCTACGAGCAGTACTTC. Its translation: CACTGTSSYEQYF.

This clone has just one count. The chain employs TRBV18 and TRBJ2-5; D is possibly TRBD1 (6 bases). Germline V CDR1 and CDR2: KGHSH, LQKENI. The CDR3 length is 14 residues. The V end was cut by 1 base, the J end by 5 bases, with 11 bases between. DNA for the CDR3: TGTGCCAGCTCACCACAGACAGGCCCGGAGACCCAGTACTTC. It is translated as CASSPQTGPETQYF.

The DNA of the CDR3 is TGCACCAGCAGCCAAGATTGCGCGGGGTTCTCTGGGGCCAACGTCCTGACTTTC. Protein product: CTSSQDCAGFSGANVLTF. This chain links TRBV1 with TRBJ2-6; the tabulated D call, TRBD2, remains unverified against the DNA. TRBV1 corresponds to a pseudogene. The CDR3 is 18 amino acids.

The chain carries TRBV6-5 and TRBJ1-1, with D possibly TRBD1 on 5 matching bases. Trimming pared 5 bases from V and 1 base from J, leaving 11 bases between. The CDR3 has 14 amino acids. Germline CDR1 is MNHEY and CDR2 is SVGAGI. This chain's CDR3 is CASSPGGTNTEAFF. CDR3 coding DNA: TGTGCCAGCAGTCCGGGGGGGACGAACACTGAAGCTTTCTTT.

The V and J genes are TRBV6-5 and TRBJ2-1, with a tentative D call TRBD1 (5 bases). CDR3 length: 15 amino acids. V was trimmed by 2 bases and J by 8 bases, leaving 16 bases between them. CDR1 is MNHEY and CDR2 is SVGAGI in the germline V gene. The CDR3 here is CASSYAVGASYEQFF. CDR3 bases: TGTGCCAGCAGTTACGCAGTAGGGGCCTCCTATGAGCAGTTCTTC.